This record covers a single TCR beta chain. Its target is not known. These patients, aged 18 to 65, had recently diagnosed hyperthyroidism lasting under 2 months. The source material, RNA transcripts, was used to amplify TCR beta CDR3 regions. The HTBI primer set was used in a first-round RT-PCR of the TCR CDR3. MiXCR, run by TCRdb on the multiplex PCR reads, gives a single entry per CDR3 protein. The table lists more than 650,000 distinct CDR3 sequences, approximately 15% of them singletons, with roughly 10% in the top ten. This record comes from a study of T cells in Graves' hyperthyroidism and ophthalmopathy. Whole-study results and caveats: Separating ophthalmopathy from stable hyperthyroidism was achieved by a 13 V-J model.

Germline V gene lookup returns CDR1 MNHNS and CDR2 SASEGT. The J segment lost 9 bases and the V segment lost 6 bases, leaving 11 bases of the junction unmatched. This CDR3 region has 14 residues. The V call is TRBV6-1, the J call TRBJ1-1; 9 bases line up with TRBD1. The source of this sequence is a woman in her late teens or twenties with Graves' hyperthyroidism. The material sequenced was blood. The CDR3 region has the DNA TGTGCCAGCAGGGCTAAGGGACAGGGTTTGAAAGCTTTCTTT. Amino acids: CASRAKGQGLKAFF.